The 3 T cell receptor beta chains listed next were all sequenced from one sample in a study of blood T cell repertoires in COVID-19. Sequencing used immunoSEQ multiplex PCR; TCRdb keeps in-frame clones, though not all of them. The data show 350,000 to 450,000 clones, with approximately 86% seen just once and 2.5% to 3.5% held by the top ten. The sample was peripheral blood. The source is a human donor in a cohort sampled during active COVID-19.

The CDR3 sequence: CASMEFPTGETQYF. The CDR3 nucleotides are TGTGCCAGCATGGAGTTCCCCACCGGAGAGACCCAGTACTTC. The V call is TRBV6-5, the J call TRBJ2-5; no definite D call. The CDR3 covers 14 residues. Germline V gene sequence: CDR1 MNHEY, CDR2 SVGAGI. The V end was cut by 7 bases, the J end by 4 bases, with 16 bases between.

The chain has TRBV28 and TRBJ1-1; TRBD1 is a possible D gene (5 bases). The CDR3 is 16 residues long. Trimming took 4 bases from V and 1 from J, leaving 16 bases between them. The V gene's germline CDR1 is MDHEN and CDR2 SYDVKM. CDR3 nucleotide sequence: TGTGCCAGCAGTTACTCAGGGTCTAACAGGAACACTGAAGCTTTCTTT. As protein: CASSYSGSNRNTEAFF.

This chain joins TRBV3-1 (or the pseudogene TRBV3-2) and TRBJ2-2, with D tentatively TRBD2 (6 bases). V lost 4 bases and J 4 bases, leaving 16 bases between the germline ends. CDR3 length: 16 residues. Per germline, CDR1 LGHDT and CDR2 YNNKEL (reference sequence). In DNA form, the CDR3 reads TGTGCCAGCAGCCCATGGAGGGACTCAACCACCGGGGAGCTGTTTTTT. Translation: CASSPWRDSTTGELFF.